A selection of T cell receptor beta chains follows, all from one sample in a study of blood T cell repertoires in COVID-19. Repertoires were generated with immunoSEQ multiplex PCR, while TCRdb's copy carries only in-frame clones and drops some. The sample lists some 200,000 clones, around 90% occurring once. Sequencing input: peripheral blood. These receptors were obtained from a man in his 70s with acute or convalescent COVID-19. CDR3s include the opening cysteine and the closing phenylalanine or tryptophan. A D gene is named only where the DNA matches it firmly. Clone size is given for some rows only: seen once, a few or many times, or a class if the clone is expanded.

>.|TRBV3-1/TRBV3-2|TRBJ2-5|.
TGTGCCAGCAGCCACCTCGGAGGGGAGACCCAGTACTTC
CASSHLGGETQYF
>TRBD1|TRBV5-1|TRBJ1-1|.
TGCGCCAGCAGCCGAGAAGGGGGCATGAACACTGAAGCTTTCTTT
CASSREGGMNTEAFF
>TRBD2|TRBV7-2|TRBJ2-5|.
TGTGCCAGCAGGCAGGGTCTGGAGCGGGATGGATTTTGGGAGACCCAGTACTTC
CASRQGLERDGFWETQYF
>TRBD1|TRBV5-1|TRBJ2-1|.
TGCGCCAGCAGCTGGGGACAGAATGAGCAGTTCTTC
CASSWGQNEQFF
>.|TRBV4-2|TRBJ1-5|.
TGTGCCAGCAGCCAAGCCCTTTCAGGGAGCAATCAGCCCCAGCATTTT
CASSQALSGSNQPQHF
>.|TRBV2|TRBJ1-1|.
TGTGCCAGCAGAGCCGACAGCTTCATGAACACTGAAGCTTTCTTT
CASRADSFMNTEAFF
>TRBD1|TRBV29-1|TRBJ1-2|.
TGCAGCGTCGGGGGGCCGGGACAGGGGCCCGGCTACACCTTC
CSVGGPGQGPGYTF
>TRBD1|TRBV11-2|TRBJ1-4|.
TGTGCCAGCAGCTTTGGCAGGGGGATAGGAAAACTGTTTTTT
CASSFGRGIGKLFF
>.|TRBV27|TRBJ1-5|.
TGTGCCAGCAGCACGACAGGTATTCAGCCCCAGCATTTT
CASSTTGIQPQHF
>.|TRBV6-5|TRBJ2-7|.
TGTGCCAGCAGTTATTCGGAACAGTCTCACGAGCAGTACTTC
CASSYSEQSHEQYF
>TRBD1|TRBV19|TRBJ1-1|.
TGTGCCAGTAGTGTCGACAGGGCTGAAGCTTTCTTT
CASSVDRAEAFF
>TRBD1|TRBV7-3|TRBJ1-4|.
TGTGCCAGCAGCTTAGAGACAGGGGGGAATGAAAAACTGTTTTTT
CASSLETGGNEKLFF
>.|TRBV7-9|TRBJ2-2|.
TGTGCCAGCAGCTTCCCCCGCGGAGGGGGCCACACCGGGGAGCTGTTTTTT
CASSFPRGGGHTGELFF
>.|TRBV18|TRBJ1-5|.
TGTGCCAGCTCACCACAGGGGGGGGATCAGCCCCAGCATTTT
CASSPQGGDQPQHF
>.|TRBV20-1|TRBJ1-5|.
TGCAGTGCAGGGGCCCCCCAGCCCCAGCATTTT
CSAGAPQPQHF
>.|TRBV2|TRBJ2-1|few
TGTGCCACCAGGCCCCTGGACAGTTACAATGAGCAGTTCTTC
CATRPLDSYNEQFF
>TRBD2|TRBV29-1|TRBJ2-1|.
TGCAGCGTTCGGACCGCGGGGGATCCACAGTTCTTC
CSVRTAGDPQFF
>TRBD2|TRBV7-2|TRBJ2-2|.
TGTGCCAGCAGCTCCGCTAGCGGGAGGGGGACCGGGGAGCTGTTTTTT
CASSSASGRGTGELFF
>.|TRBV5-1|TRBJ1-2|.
TGCGCCAGCAGCTTGGACAGTTGGTATGGCTACACCTTC
CASSLDSWYGYTF
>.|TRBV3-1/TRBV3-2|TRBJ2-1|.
TGTGCCAGCAGCCAGCTAGGTGAGCAGTTCTTC
CASSQLGEQFF
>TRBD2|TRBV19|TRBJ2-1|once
TGTGCCAGTAGTGGGACTAGCGGGAGGCTTAGTGAGCAGTTCTTC
CASSGTSGRLSEQFF
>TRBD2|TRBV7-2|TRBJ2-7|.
TGTGCCAGCAGCCTAGGACTAGCGGGAACCTACGAGCAGTACTTC
CASSLGLAGTYEQYF
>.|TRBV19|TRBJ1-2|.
TGTGCCAGTAACGCAGAGGAAGGGGCGCCTCGCGGCTACACCTTC
CASNAEEGAPRGYTF
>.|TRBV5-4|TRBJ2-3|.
TGTGCCAGCAGATGGGGAGAGGTTATAGATACGCAGTATTTT
CASRWGEVIDTQYF
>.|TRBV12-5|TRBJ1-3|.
TGTGCTAGTGGTTTAGGGGTTTCGGGAAACACCATATATTTT
CASGLGVSGNTIYF